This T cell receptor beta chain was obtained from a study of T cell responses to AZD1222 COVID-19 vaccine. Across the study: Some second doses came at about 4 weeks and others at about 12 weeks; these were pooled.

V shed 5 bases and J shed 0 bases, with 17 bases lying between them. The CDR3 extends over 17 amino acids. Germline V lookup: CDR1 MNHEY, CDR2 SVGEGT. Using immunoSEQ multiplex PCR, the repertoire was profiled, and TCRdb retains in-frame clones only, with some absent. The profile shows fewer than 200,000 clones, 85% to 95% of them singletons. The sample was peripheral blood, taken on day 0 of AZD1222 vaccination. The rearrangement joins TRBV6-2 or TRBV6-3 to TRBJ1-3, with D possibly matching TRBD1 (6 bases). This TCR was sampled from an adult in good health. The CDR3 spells CASSPRGARISGNTIYF. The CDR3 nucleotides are TGTGCCAGCAGTCCCCGGGGGGCTCGGATCTCTGGAAACACCATATATTTT.